The sequence of this T cell receptor beta chain was determined in a study of T-cell reconstitution after alpha-beta-depleted transplantation in children. CDR3 length equals 14 residues. The germline V gene has CDR1 SGHTA and CDR2 FQGNSA. V was cut by 1 base and J by 7 bases, with 13 bases left in between. Study outcomes and limitations: Reportedly, alpha-beta T cells present about two months post-transplant originated from several hundred expanded clones of graft origin. Several patients had high TCRbeta diversity at day 60; it came from surviving recipient T cells and thymic progenitors. Diversity and T-cell counts at one year after transplant derived mostly from new T cells.

Unique molecular identifiers were incorporated when the TCRbeta library was constructed. TCRdb re-analysed the PCR reads in MiXCR, keeping a single row per CDR3 protein. The repertoire holds 700,000 to 950,000 distinct CDR3 sequences, around 17% seen once, with 5% in the top ten. Comments on this clonotype: The antigen is undetermined.

This sequence originates from a male patient younger than 18 who had a stem cell transplant for acute lymphoblastic leukemia, so the T cells may come from the graft donor. Sample: PBMCs, mostly from graft donor cells, taken 360 days after TCRalphabeta/CD19-depleted stem cell transplant. The chain combines TRBV7-2 with TRBJ2-5; no firm D call. In nucleotides, the CDR3 is TGTGCCAGCAGCTTAGAACGGTGGGATGGGACCCAGTACTTC. It codes for CASSLERWDGTQYF.